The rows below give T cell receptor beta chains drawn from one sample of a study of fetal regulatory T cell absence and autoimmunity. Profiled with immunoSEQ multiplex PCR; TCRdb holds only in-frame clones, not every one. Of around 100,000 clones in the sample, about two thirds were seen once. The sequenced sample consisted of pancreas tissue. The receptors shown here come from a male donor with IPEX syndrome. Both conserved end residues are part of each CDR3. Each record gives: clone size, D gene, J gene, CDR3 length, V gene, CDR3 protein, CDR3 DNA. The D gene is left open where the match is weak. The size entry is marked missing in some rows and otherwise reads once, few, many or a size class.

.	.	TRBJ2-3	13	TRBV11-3	CASSYGTAVTQYF	TGTGCCAGCAGCTACGGGACTGCAGTTACGCAGTATTTT
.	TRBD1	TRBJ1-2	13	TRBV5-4	CASSLDRGDGYTF	TGTGCCAGCAGCTTAGACAGGGGCGATGGCTACACCTTC
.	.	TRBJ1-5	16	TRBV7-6	CASSLGPSLSNQPQHF	TGTGCCAGCAGCTTAGGGCCATCCCTAAGCAATCAGCCCCAGCATTTT
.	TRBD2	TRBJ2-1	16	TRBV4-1	CASSHVSGSSYNEQFF	TGCGCCAGCAGCCACGTGAGCGGGAGCTCCTACAATGAGCAGTTCTTC
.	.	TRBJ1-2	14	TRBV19	CASSRGQPVYGYTF	TGTGCCAGTAGTCGGGGACAACCCGTCTATGGCTACACCTTC
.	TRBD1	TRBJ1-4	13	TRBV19	CASRDRTNEKLFF	TGTGCCAGTCGGGACAGAACTAATGAAAAACTGTTTTTT
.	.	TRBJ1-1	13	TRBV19	CASRPTGMSEAFF	TGTGCCAGTAGACCAACAGGGATGTCTGAAGCTTTCTTT
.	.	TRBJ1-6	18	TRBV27	CASSFGIGRSSYNSPLHF	TGTGCCAGCAGTTTCGGGATAGGGCGGAGCTCCTATAATTCACCCCTCCACTTT
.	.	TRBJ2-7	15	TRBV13	CASSAGELAGYEQYF	TGTGCCAGCAGCGCCGGTGAACTAGCAGGCTACGAGCAGTACTTC
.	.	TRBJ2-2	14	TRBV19	CASSSTADTGELFF	TGTGCCAGTAGTAGTACGGCGGACACCGGGGAGCTGTTTTTT
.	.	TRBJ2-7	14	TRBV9	CASSPRGVSYEQYF	TGTGCCAGCAGCCCCCGGGGAGTCTCCTACGAGCAGTACTTC
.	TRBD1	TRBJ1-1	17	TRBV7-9	CASSSGTGPPPYTEAFF	TGTGCCAGCAGCTCTGGGACAGGGCCTCCCCCCTACACTGAAGCTTTCTTT
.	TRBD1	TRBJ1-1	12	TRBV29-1	CSVEDRGTEAFF	TGCAGCGTTGAAGACAGGGGGACTGAAGCTTTCTTT
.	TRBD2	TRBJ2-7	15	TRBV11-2	CASSLGTSGSYEQYF	TGTGCCAGCAGCTTAGGGACTAGCGGCTCCTACGAGCAGTACTTC
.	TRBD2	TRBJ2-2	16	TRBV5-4	CASSDGTSLITGELFF	TGTGCCAGCAGCGACGGGACTAGCTTGATAACCGGGGAGCTGTTTTTT
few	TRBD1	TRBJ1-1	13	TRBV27	CASRRTGGGEAFF	TGTGCCAGCAGGCGGACAGGGGGCGGAGAAGCTTTCTTT
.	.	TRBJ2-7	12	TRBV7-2	CASSLGGTEQYF	TGTGCCAGCAGCTTAGGAGGGACCGAGCAGTACTTC
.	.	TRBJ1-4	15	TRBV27	CASSLSAGTNEKLFF	TGTGCCAGCAGTTTATCGGCAGGGACTAATGAAAAACTGTTTTTT
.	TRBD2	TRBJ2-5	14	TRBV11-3	CASSSGLAEETQYF	TGTGCCAGCAGCTCGGGACTAGCGGAAGAGACCCAGTACTTC
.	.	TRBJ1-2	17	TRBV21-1	CASSPSPLYDGNYGYTF	TGTGCCAGCAGCCCCAGCCCCCTATACGATGGAAACTATGGCTACACCTTC
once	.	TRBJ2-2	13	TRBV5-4	CASSTSVTGELFF	TGTGCCAGCAGCACTTCCGTCACCGGGGAGCTGTTTTTT
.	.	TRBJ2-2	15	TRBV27	CASSLRSRGAGELFF	TGTGCCAGCAGTTTAAGGTCAAGGGGGGCCGGGGAGCTGTTTTTT
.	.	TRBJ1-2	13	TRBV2	CASSASLNYGYTF	TGTGCCAGCAGTGCCAGTCTGAACTATGGCTACACCTTC
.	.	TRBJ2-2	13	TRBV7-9	CASSLILTGELFF	TGTGCCAGCAGCTTAATCCTCACCGGGGAGCTGTTTTTT
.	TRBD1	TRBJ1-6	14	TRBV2	CASRDTGVNSPLHF	TGTGCCAGCAGGGATACAGGGGTTAATTCACCCCTCCACTTT
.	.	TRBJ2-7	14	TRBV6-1	CASKPYRDSYEQYF	TGTGCCAGCAAGCCTTACAGGGACTCCTACGAGCAGTACTTC
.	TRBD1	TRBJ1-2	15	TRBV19	CASSSPGQGKYGYTF	TGTGCCAGTAGTTCCCCGGGACAGGGGAAATATGGCTACACCTTC
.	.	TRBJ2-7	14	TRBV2	CATQSREVGYEQYF	TGTGCCACCCAGTCCAGGGAGGTCGGCTACGAGCAGTACTTC
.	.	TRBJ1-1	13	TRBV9	CASSRTRDTEAFF	TGTGCCAGCAGCCGGACTAGGGACACTGAAGCTTTCTTT
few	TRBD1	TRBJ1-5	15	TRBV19	CASSSGTGPNQPQHF	TGTGCCAGTAGTTCCGGGACAGGGCCCAATCAGCCCCAGCATTTT
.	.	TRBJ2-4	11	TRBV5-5	CASSLGLAQYF	TGTGCCAGCAGCTTGGGCCTCGCTCAGTACTTC
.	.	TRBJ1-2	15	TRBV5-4	CASSFRGRGVYGYTF	TGTGCCAGCAGCTTTCGGGGGAGAGGGGTATATGGCTACACCTTC
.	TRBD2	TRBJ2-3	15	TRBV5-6	CASSSGLAGGDTQYF	TGTGCCAGCAGCTCCGGACTAGCGGGGGGAGATACGCAGTATTTT
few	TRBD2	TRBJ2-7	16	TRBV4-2	CASSQELLAASYEQYF	TGTGCCAGCAGCCAAGAGTTACTAGCGGCTTCCTACGAGCAGTACTTC
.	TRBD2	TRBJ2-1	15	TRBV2	CASSESLGSGEKMFF	TGTGCCAGCAGTGAATCCCTAGGTAGCGGGGAGAAGATGTTCTTC
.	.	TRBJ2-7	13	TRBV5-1	CASSSLASYEQYF	TGCGCCAGCAGCAGCTTGGCTAGCTACGAGCAGTACTTC
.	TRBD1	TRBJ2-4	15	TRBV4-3	CASSLDRLAKNIQYF	TGCGCCAGCAGCCTGGACAGGCTAGCCAAAAACATTCAGTACTTC
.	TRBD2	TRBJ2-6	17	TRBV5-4	CASSSRLAPSGANVLTF	TGTGCCAGCAGCTCTCGACTAGCCCCCTCTGGGGCCAACGTCCTGACTTTC
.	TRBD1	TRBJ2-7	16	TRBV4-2	CASSSDRGDSVSEQYF	TGTGCCAGCAGCTCGGACAGGGGGGACTCAGTCTCCGAGCAGTACTTC
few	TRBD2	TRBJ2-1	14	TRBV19	CASNSAGGHNEQFF	TGTGCCAGTAATTCGGCGGGAGGGCATAATGAGCAGTTCTTC